This TCR beta chain was retrieved from a study of T-cell reconstitution after alpha-beta-depleted transplantation in children. Unique molecular identifiers tagged the TCRbeta library. One entry per CDR3 protein, called by TCRdb with MiXCR from the PCR reads. The sample records a few hundred thousand distinct CDR3 sequences, 15% to 20% being singletons. Germline V gene lookup returns CDR1 SQVTM and CDR2 ANQGSEA. After removal of 6 bases from V and 0 bases from J, the junction contained 10 bases not matched to a gene. CDR3 length equals 16 residues. V and J are TRBV29-1 and TRBJ2-3; TRBD2 matches at 9 bases. The receptor was derived from a human donor who donated a stem cell graft to a child with acute lymphoblastic leukemia. This material consisted of PBMCs from the stem cell graft donor, taken from the stem cell graft. DNA for the CDR3: TGCAGCGTACCGCTAGTTAGCGGGAGCAGCACAGATACGCAGTATTTT. Translation gives CSVPLVSGSSTDTQYF.